This entry lists 11 T cell receptor beta chains sequenced from one sample in a study of identical twins. TCRdb reanalysed the 5' RACE reads using MiXCR and keeps one entry per CDR3 protein. This table holds fewer than 250,000 distinct CDR3 sequences, approximately 8.3% found once. These data also featured in a second study, about yellow fever vaccine responses in identical twins.

The specimen sequenced was memory (CD45RO+) T cells sorted from blood. These receptors came from a woman aged 18-35 years in good health.

In this sample, this clonotype turned up many times. The chain carries TRBV28 and TRBJ1-6, with D possibly being TRBD1 (6 bases). The V gene lost 1 base and the J gene lost 8 bases, with 15 bases spanning the gap. This CDR3 has 16 amino acids. Germline V gene data show CDR1 as MDHEN and CDR2 as SYDVKM. CDR3 bases: TGTGCCAGCAGTTTATCGGGGGGCAGGAAAGATTCACCCCTCCACTTT. Translation gives CASSLSGGRKDSPLHF.

In this sample, this clonotype turned up many times. The chain joins TRBV9 to TRBJ2-1, with 11 bases lining up with TRBD2. Germline assignment: CDR1 SGDLS and CDR2 YYNGEE. V shed 4 bases and J 7 bases; nucleotides not matched to a gene: 10. CDR3 length equals 16 residues. The chain's CDR3 is CASSPRPSGGINEQFF. The CDR3 DNA sequence: TGTGCCAGCAGCCCCCGGCCTAGCGGGGGGATTAATGAGCAGTTCTTC.

This clonotype was found many times. The genes are TRBV13 and TRBJ1-2; D not certain. This CDR3 is 16 amino acids long. Per germline, CDR1 PRHDT and CDR2 FYEKMQ (reference sequence). With 2 bases removed from V and 3 bases from J, the gap between germline ends came to 16 bases. In DNA, the CDR3 is TGTGCCAGCAGCTTAAGATATTCCATTGGGGACTATGGCTACACCTTC. Translated, it gives CASSLRYSIGDYGYTF.

The sample holds a few counts of this clonotype. This chain connects TRBV18 to TRBJ2-3, with D perhaps TRBD1 (6 bases). Trimming left V 3 bases short and J 3 bases short, with 10 bases between. CDR1 and CDR2 from the germline V gene are KGHSH and LQKENI. The CDR3 is made up of 14 amino acids. The CDR3 DNA reads TGTGCCAGCTCACCGGACAGCGTTACAGATACGCAGTATTTT. Translating gives CASSPDSVTDTQYF.

CDR3 amino acids: CASSLSGLAGVKYF. The CDR3 bases are TGTGCCAGCAGCCTTTCCGGACTAGCGGGAGTCAAGTATTTT. The chain joins TRBV7-2 to TRBJ2-3; 13 nucleotides match TRBD2. The J segment lost 13 bases and the V segment lost 5 bases, leaving 9 bases of the junction unmatched. Germline V gene sequence: CDR1 SGHTA, CDR2 FQGNSA. There are 14 residues in the CDR3.

This clonotype was detected many times. The J gene is TRBJ1-1, the V gene TRBV24-1; D is unresolved. The CDR3 runs 13 residues. Germline loops: CDR1 KGHDR, CDR2 SFDVKD. Trimming took off 5 bases at V and 1 base at J, with 7 bases between the two ends. This CDR3 is CATSGPRNTEAFF. CDR3 coding DNA: TGTGCCACCAGTGGCCCAAGGAACACTGAAGCTTTCTTT.

This clonotype appeared many times. Relative to the germline gene, one junction end is altered; a read error may explain this. This rearrangement joins TRBV11-2 to TRBJ2-1, with D perhaps being TRBD1 or TRBD2 (7 bases each). This CDR3 comprises 12 residues. Germline V lookup: CDR1 SGHAT, CDR2 FQNNGV. Written as DNA, the CDR3 is TGCAGGGGGGGGGCCTCCTACAATGAGCAGTTCTTC. Amino acids: CRGGASYNEQFF.

In its sample, this clonotype was seen many times. V usage is TRBV12-3 or TRBV12-4 and J usage is TRBJ1-3, with D uncertain. The V end was cut by 3 bases, the J end by 4 bases, with 7 bases between. This CDR3 has 13 residues. CDR3 sequence reads: CASSLDGGNTIYF. Written as DNA, the CDR3 is TGTGCCAGCAGTTTGGACGGGGGAAACACCATATATTTT.

This clonotype was picked up a small number of times. The rearrangement joins TRBV20-1 to TRBJ2-1; the match to TRBD1 covers 7 bases. J lost 8 bases, V lost 0 bases, and 10 bases had no gene match. Germline V CDR1 and CDR2: DFQATT, SNEGSKA (reference sequence). The length of the CDR3 is 15 residues. The CDR3 sequence: CSARDRQGVSDEQFF. Here the CDR3 DNA reads TGCAGTGCTAGAGATCGGCAGGGGGTGAGCGATGAGCAGTTCTTC.

This rearrangement joins TRBV20-1 to TRBJ1-2; TRBD1 is a possible D gene (5 bases). The CDR3 loop spans 13 amino acids. Looked up from germline, CDR1 is DFQATT and CDR2 is SNEGSKA (reference sequence). Trimming pared 1 base from V and 8 bases from J, leaving 14 bases between. The CDR3 bases are TGCAGTGCTAGAGGGGGCGGGGATTGGGGCTACACCTTC. Amino acid sequence: CSARGGGDWGYTF.

In this sample, this clonotype turned up a few times. The J gene is TRBJ2-1, the V gene TRBV3-1; D call uncertain. Germline lookup yields CDR1 LGHDT and CDR2 YNNKEL (reference sequence). The V and J ends lost 3 bases and 5 bases respectively, with 5 bases between them. The CDR3 spans 12 residues. DNA of the CDR3: TGTGCCAGCAGCCAGGCCGACAATGAGCAGTTCTTC. It specifies CASSQADNEQFF.